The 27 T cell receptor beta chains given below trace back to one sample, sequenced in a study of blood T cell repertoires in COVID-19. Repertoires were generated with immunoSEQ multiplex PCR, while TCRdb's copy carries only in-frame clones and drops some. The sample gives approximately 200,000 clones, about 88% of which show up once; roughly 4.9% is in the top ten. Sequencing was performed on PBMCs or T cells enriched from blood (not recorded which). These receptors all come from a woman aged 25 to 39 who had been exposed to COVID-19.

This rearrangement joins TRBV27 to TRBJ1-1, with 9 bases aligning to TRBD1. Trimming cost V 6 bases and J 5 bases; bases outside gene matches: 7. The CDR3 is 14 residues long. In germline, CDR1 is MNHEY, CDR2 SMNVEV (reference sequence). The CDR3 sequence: CASSLDRGLTEAFF. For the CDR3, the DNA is TGTGCCAGCAGCCTGGACAGGGGTCTAACTGAAGCTTTCTTT.

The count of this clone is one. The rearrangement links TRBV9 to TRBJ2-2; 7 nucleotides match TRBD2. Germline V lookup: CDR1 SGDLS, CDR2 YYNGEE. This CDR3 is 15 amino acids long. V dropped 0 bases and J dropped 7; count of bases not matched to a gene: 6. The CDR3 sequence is CASSVGGVAGGELFF. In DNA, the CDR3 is TGTGCCAGCAGCGTAGGAGGGGTAGCGGGCGGGGAGCTGTTTTTT.

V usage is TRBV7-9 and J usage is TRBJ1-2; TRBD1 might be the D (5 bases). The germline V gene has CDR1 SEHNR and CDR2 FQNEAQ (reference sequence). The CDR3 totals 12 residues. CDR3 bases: TGTGTGGAACAGGAGGGTCCTTATGGCTACACCTTC. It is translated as CVEQEGPYGYTF. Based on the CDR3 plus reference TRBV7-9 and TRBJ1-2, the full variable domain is DTGVSQNPRHKITKRGQNVTFRCDPISEHNRLYWYRQTLGQGPEFLTYFQNEAQLEKSRLLSDRFSAERPKGSFSTLEIQRTEQGDSAMYLCVEQEGPYGYTFGSGTRLTVV.

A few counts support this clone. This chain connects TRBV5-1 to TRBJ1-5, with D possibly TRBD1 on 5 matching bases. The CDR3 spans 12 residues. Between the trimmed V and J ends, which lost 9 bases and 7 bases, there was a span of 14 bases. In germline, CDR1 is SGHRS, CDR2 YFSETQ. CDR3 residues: CATVVRGQPQHF. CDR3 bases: TGCGCCACCGTCGTCCGGGGGCAGCCCCAGCATTTT.

The DNA for the CDR3 is TGCAGTGCTAGACAGGTTACGCAGTATTTT. Its translation is CSARQVTQYF. This chain uses TRBV20-1 with TRBJ2-3; D not resolved. The CDR3 loop spans 10 amino acids. Germline lookup yields CDR1 DFQATT and CDR2 SNEGSKA (reference sequence). V was pared by 2 bases and J by 8 bases, with 5 bases between.

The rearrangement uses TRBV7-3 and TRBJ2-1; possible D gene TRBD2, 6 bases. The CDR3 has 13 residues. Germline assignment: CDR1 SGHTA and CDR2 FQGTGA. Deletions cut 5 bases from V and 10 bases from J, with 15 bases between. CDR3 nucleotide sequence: TGTGCCAGCAGCCGAGAGTGGGCGGGGGAGCAGTTCTTC. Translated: CASSREWAGEQFF.

The CDR3 region is CASSQDVLAGAPRFF. In DNA form, the CDR3 reads TGTGCCAGCAGCCAAGATGTCCTAGCGGGGGCCCCCCGGTTCTTC. The chain has TRBV3-1 (or the pseudogene TRBV3-2) and TRBJ2-1; TRBD2 matches 10 bases. The CDR3 length is 15 residues. CDR1 is LGHDT, CDR2 YNNKEL, per germline (reference sequence). Trimming cost V 0 bases and J 15 bases; bases outside gene matches: 11.

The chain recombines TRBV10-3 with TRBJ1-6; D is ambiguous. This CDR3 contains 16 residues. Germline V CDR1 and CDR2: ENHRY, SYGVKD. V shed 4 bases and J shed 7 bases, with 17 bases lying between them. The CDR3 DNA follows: TGTGCCATCAGTGGAGGCAGTCTGAGGGCCAATTCACCCCTCCACTTT. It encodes CAISGGSLRANSPLHF.

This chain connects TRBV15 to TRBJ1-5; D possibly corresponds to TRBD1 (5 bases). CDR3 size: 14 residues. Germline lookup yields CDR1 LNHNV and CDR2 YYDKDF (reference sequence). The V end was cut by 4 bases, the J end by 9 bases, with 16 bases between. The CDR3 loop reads CATSNQDILGPQHF. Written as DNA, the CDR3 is TGTGCCACCAGCAACCAGGACATCTTAGGGCCCCAGCATTTT.

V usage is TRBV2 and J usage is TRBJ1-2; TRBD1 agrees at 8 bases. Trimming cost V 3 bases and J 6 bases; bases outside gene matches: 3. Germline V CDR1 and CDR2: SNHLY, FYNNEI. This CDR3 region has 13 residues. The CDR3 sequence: CASSEGQADGYTF. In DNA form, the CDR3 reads TGTGCCAGCAGTGAGGGACAGGCGGATGGCTACACCTTC.

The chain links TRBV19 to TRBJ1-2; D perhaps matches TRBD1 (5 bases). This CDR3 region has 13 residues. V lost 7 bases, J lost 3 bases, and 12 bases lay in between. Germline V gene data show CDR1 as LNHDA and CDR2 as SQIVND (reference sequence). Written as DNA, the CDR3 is TGTGCCAGTACTAGGACACGGTACTATGGCTACACCTTC. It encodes CASTRTRYYGYTF.

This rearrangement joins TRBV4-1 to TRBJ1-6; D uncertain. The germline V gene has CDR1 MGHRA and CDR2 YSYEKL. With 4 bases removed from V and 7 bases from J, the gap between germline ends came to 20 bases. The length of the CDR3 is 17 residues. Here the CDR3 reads CASSPPPQENVNSPLHF. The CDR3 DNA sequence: TGCGCCAGCAGCCCCCCGCCCCAGGAAAATGTAAATTCACCCCTCCACTTT.

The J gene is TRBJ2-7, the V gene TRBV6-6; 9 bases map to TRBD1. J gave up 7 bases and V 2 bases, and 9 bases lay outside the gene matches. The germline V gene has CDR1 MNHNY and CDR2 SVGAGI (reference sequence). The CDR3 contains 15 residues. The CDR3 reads CASSYPDRGTWEQYF. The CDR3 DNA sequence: TGTGCCAGCAGTTACCCGGACAGGGGTACTTGGGAGCAGTACTTC.

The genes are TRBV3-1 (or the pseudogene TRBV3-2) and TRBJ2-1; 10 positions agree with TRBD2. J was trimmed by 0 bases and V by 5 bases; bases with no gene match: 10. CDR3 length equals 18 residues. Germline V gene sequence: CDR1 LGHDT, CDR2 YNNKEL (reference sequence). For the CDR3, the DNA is TGTGCCAGCAGCTCAAGCGGGGGGGCCGGTATCTCCTACAATGAGCAGTTCTTC. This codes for CASSSSGGAGISYNEQFF.

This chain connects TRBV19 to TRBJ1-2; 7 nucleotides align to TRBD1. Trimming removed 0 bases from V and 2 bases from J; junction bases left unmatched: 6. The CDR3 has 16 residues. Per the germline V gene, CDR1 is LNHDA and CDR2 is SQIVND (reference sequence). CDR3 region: CASSIEGTVLNYGYTF. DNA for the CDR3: TGTGCCAGTAGTATAGAGGGGACAGTACTGAACTATGGCTACACCTTC.

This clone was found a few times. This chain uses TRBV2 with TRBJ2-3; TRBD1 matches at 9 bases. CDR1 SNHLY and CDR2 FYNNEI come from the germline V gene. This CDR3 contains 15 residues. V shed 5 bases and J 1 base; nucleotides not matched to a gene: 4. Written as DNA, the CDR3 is TGTGCCAGCAGTCCACAGGGGGCGGGCACAGATACGCAGTATTTT. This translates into CASSPQGAGTDTQYF. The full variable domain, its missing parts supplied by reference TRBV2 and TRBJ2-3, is EPEVTQTPSHQVTQMGQEVILRCVPISNHLYFYWYRQILGQKVEFLVSFYNNEISEKSEIFDDQFSVERPDGSNFTLKIRSTKLEDSAMYFCASSPQGAGTDTQYFGPGTRLTVL.

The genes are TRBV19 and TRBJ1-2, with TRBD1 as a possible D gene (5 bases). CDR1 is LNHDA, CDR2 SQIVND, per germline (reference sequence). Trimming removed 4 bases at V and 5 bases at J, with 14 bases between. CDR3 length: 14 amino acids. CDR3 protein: CASSTAWDSYGYTF. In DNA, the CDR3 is TGTGCCAGTAGTACCGCGTGGGACTCTTATGGCTACACCTTC.

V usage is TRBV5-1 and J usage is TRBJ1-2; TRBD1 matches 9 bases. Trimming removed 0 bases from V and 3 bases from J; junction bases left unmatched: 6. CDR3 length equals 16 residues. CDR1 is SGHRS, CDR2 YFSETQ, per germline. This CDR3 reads CASSLARTGVDYGYTF. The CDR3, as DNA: TGCGCCAGCAGCTTGGCCCGGACAGGGGTTGACTATGGCTACACCTTC.

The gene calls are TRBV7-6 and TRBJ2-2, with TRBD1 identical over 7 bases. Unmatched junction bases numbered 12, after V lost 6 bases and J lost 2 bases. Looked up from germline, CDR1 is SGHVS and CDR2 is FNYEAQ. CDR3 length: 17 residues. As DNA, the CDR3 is TGTGCCAGCAGTAACCAACCCGGGACAGACAACACCGGGGAGCTGTTTTTT. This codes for CASSNQPGTDNTGELFF. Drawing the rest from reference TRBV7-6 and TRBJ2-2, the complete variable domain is GAGVSQSPRYKVTKRGQDVALRCDPISGHVSLYWYRQALGQGPEFLTYFNYEAQQDKSGLPNDRFSAERPEGSISTLTIQRTEQRDSAMYRCASSNQPGTDNTGELFFGEGSRLTVL.

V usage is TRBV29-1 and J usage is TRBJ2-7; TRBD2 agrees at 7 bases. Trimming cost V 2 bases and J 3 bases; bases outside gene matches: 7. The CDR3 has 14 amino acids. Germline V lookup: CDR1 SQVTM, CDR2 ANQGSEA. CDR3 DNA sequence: TGCAGCGTTGAAAGAGGGGAGGGGTTCTACGAGCAGTACTTC. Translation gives CSVERGEGFYEQYF.

The CDR3 reads CASSEQGAAYEQYF. CDR3 in DNA: TGTGCCAGCAGTGAACAGGGGGCCGCCTACGAGCAGTACTTC. The J gene is TRBJ2-7, the V gene TRBV25-1; TRBD1 agrees at 8 bases. The CDR3 covers 14 residues. Losses at the gene ends were 2 bases for V and 2 bases for J; bases not matched to a gene: 2. Per the germline V gene, CDR1 is MGHDK and CDR2 is SYGVNS.

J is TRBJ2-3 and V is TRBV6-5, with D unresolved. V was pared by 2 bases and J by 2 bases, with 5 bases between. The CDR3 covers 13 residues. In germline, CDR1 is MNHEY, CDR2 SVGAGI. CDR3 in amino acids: CASSYDNTDTQYF. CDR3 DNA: TGTGCCAGCAGTTACGACAACACAGATACGCAGTATTTT.

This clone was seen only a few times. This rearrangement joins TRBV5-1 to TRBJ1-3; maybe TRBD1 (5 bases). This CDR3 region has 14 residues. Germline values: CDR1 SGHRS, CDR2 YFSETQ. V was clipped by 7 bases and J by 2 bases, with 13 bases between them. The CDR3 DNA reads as TGCGCCAGCGCGGAGGGGTTCGCTGGAAACACCATATATTTT. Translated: CASAEGFAGNTIYF. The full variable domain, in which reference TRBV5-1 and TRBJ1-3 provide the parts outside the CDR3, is KAGVTQTPRYLIKTRGQQVTLSCSPISGHRSVSWYQQTPGQGLQFLFEYFSETQRNKGNFPGRFSGRQFSNSRSEMNVSTLELGDSALYLCASAEGFAGNTIYFGEGSWLTVV.

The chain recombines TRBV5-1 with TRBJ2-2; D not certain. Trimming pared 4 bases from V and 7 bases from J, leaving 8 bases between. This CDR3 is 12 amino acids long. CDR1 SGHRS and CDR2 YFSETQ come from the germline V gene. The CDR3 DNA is TGCGCCAGCAGCCTTGGTAGCGGGGAGCTGTTTTTT. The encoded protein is CASSLGSGELFF.

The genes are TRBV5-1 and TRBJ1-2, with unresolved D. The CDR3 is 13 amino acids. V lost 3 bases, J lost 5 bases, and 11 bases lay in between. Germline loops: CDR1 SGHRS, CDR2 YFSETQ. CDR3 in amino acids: CASSWGEWYGYTF. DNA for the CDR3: TGCGCCAGCAGCTGGGGAGAGTGGTATGGCTACACCTTC. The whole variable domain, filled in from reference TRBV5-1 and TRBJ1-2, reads KAGVTQTPRYLIKTRGQQVTLSCSPISGHRSVSWYQQTPGQGLQFLFEYFSETQRNKGNFPGRFSGRQFSNSRSEMNVSTLELGDSALYLCASSWGEWYGYTFGSGTRLTVV.

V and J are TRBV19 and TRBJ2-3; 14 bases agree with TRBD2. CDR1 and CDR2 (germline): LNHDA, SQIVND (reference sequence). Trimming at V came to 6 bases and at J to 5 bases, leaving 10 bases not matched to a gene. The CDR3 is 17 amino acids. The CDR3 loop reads CASSTVGTSGGIDTQYF. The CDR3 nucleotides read TGTGCCAGTAGCACAGTAGGGACTAGCGGGGGAATAGATACGCAGTATTTT.

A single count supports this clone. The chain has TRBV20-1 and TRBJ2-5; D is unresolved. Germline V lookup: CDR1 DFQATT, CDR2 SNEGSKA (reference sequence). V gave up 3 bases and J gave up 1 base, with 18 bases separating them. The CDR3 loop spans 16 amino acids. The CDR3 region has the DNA TGCAGTGCTAGTATCATAAATGAGTTCTTCCAAGAGACCCAGTACTTC. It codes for CSASIINEFFQETQYF.